This T cell receptor (beta chain) was identified in a study of blood T cell repertoires in COVID-19. Here immunoSEQ multiplex PCR was the method, and the copy in TCRdb shows in-frame clones only, minus some. The sample holds about 380,000 clones; around 90% are singletons and the top ten take about 1.1%. V dropped 8 bases and J dropped 1; count of bases not matched to a gene: 13. CDR1 and CDR2 from the germline V gene are SEHNR and FQNEAQ (reference sequence). The CDR3 runs 16 residues. J is TRBJ2-5 and V is TRBV7-9; 7 bases agree with TRBD2. Sequencing input: PBMCs or T cells enriched from blood (not recorded which). The receptor was isolated from a woman under 30 who had recovered from COVID-19. DNA of the CDR3: TGTGCCAGCTCTTATAGCCGGGACTATGGCCAAGAGACCCAGTACTTC. It encodes CASSYSRDYGQETQYF. The variable domain in full, completed from reference TRBV7-9 and TRBJ2-5, reads DTGVSQNPRHKITKRGQNVTFRCDPISEHNRLYWYRQTLGQGPEFLTYFQNEAQLEKSRLLSDRFSAERPKGSFSTLEIQRTEQGDSAMYLCASSYSRDYGQETQYFGPGTRLLVL.